A single sample is the source of the 26 T cell receptor beta chains below, sequenced in a study of identical twins. TCRdb re-derived calls from the 5' RACE reads in MiXCR, one entry per CDR3 protein. The data hold hundreds of thousands of distinct CDR3 sequences, with about 18% observed a single time. Separately, the same data were catalogued under a study of T cells expressing NK-cell markers.

Sequenced sample: PBMCs. The receptors were gathered from a woman between 18 and 30 years old in good health.

The chain uses TRBV10-3 and TRBJ2-7; 7 nucleotides agree with TRBD2. The CDR3 has 13 amino acids. Germline V gives CDR1 ENHRY, CDR2 SYGVKD. The V gene end was trimmed by 10 bases and the J gene end by 2 bases; junction bases not matched to a gene: 8. In DNA form, the CDR3 reads TGTGCCACCAGCGGGACGCCAACCTACGAGCAGTACTTC. This codes for CATSGTPTYEQYF.

This clonotype was counted between two and nine times. V and J are TRBV6-1 and TRBJ2-1; 12 nucleotides match TRBD2. Per the germline V gene, CDR1 is MNHNS and CDR2 is SASEGT. This CDR3 comprises 15 residues. V shed 4 bases, J shed 7 bases, and the junction held 5 bases outside the gene matches. This chain's CDR3 is CASSVTSGSLNEQFF. CDR3 bases: TGTGCCAGCAGTGTGACTAGCGGGAGCTTAAATGAGCAGTTCTTC.

The count of this clonotype is one. The chain joins TRBV18 to TRBJ2-7, with 8 nucleotides matching TRBD1. The length of the CDR3 is 15 residues. Germline assignment: CDR1 KGHSH and CDR2 LQKENI. The V segment lost 6 bases and the J segment 3 bases; nucleotides outside the gene matches: 10. CDR3 protein: CASSARQGASYEQYF. The CDR3 DNA is TGTGCCAGCTCTGCACGCCAGGGGGCGAGCTACGAGCAGTACTTC.

The J gene is TRBJ1-2, the V gene TRBV11-2; weak D call: TRBD1 (5 bases). V shed 0 bases and J shed 10 bases, with 12 bases lying between them. This CDR3 spans 13 amino acids. CDR1 and CDR2 from the germline V gene are SGHAT and FQNNGV. Here the CDR3 reads CASSLEPGALYTF. CDR3 coding DNA: TGTGCCAGCAGCTTAGAGCCCGGGGCACTCTACACCTTC.

The table lists this clonotype with a few counts. The V call is TRBV20-1, the J call TRBJ2-3, with 9 positions matching TRBD2. From germline, CDR1 is DFQATT and CDR2 SNEGSKA (reference sequence). The CDR3 runs 14 residues. V gave up 3 bases and J gave up 7 bases; unmatched junction bases: 8. The CDR3 protein is CSARVGGGANTQYF. The DNA for the CDR3 is TGCAGTGCTAGGGTCGGCGGGGGGGCCAATACGCAGTATTTT.

This clonotype came up many times. This chain links TRBV7-2 with TRBJ2-5; D uncertain. Germline-derived CDR1 and CDR2 are SGHTA and FQGNSA. V was cut by 0 bases and J by 4 bases, with 6 bases left in between. This CDR3 comprises 13 residues. The CDR3: CASSLASGETQYF. CDR3 sequence (DNA): TGTGCCAGCAGCTTAGCGTCTGGAGAGACCCAGTACTTC.

This clonotype was seen a handful of times. J is TRBJ2-1 and V is TRBV15; 7 nucleotides line up with TRBD1. There are 14 residues in the CDR3. The V and J ends lost 5 bases and 7 bases, in that order; junction bases with no gene match: 8. CDR1 is LNHNV and CDR2 is YYDKDF in the germline V gene (reference sequence). The CDR3: CATSPDRLRNEQFF. Written as DNA, the CDR3 is TGTGCCACCAGCCCGGACAGGCTAAGAAATGAGCAGTTCTTC.

This chain uses TRBV12-3 or TRBV12-4 with TRBJ2-1, with 8 bases matching TRBD1. The ends lost 5 bases at V and 10 bases at J; junction bases unmatched: 10. The CDR3 runs 14 residues. DNA for the CDR3: TGTGCCAGCAGTGCCGGACAGGGTTCTCGGGAGCAGTTCTTC. Its protein is CASSAGQGSREQFF.

The V gene is TRBV29-1, the J gene TRBJ2-4; weak D call: TRBD1 (6 bases). CDR3 length equals 15 residues. The V and J ends lost 6 bases and 0 bases respectively, with 15 bases between them. The germline gives CDR1 SQVTM, CDR2 ANQGSEA. The CDR3 nucleotides are TGCAGCGTGGCCGGACAGACACTAGCCAAAAACATTCAGTACTTC. It yields the protein CSVAGQTLAKNIQYF. Full variable domain (remainder filled in from reference TRBV29-1 and TRBJ2-4): SAVISQKPSRDICQRGTSLTIQCQVDSQVTMMFWYRQQPGQSLTLIATANQGSEATYESGFVIDKFPISRPNLTFSTLTVSNMSPEDSSIYLCSVAGQTLAKNIQYFGAGTRLSVL.

This clonotype turned up a few times. The V and J genes are TRBV20-1 and TRBJ2-1, with D possibly TRBD2 on 7 matching bases. This CDR3 spans 14 amino acids. The V gene lost 5 bases and the J gene lost 8 bases, with 19 bases spanning the gap. Germline V gene sequence: CDR1 DFQATT, CDR2 SNEGSKA (reference sequence). For the CDR3, the DNA is TGCAGTGCTCTTGGGGGGGCCAGTGAGTATGAGCAGTTCTTC. This gives the protein CSALGGASEYEQFF.

V and J are TRBV6-2 or TRBV6-3 and TRBJ2-7; 7 nucleotides line up with TRBD2. Trimming at V came to 7 bases and at J to 2 bases, leaving 5 bases not matched to a gene. CDR1 is MNHEY, CDR2 SVGEGT, per germline. CDR3 size: 13 residues. The CDR3, as DNA: TGTGCCAGCATCCGCGGGACTACCTACGAGCAGTACTTC. Translated, it gives CASIRGTTYEQYF.

This chain connects TRBV12-3 or TRBV12-4 to TRBJ2-1, with D perhaps TRBD1 or TRBD2 (5 bases each). Trimming removed 3 bases at V and 4 bases at J, with 10 bases between. The length of the CDR3 is 14 residues. The DNA for the CDR3 is TGTGCCAGCAGTTTTGGGACCCGGTACAATGAGCAGTTCTTC. Amino acid sequence: CASSFGTRYNEQFF.

This clonotype occurred a few times. This chain uses TRBV13 with TRBJ2-2, with D unresolved. Germline CDR1 PRHDT, CDR2 FYEKMQ (reference sequence). The CDR3 is made up of 15 amino acids. V lost 1 base and J 0 bases, leaving 6 bases between the germline ends. The CDR3 sequence is CASSLVRSNTGELFF. The CDR3 nucleotides read TGTGCCAGCAGCTTAGTGCGGTCGAACACCGGGGAGCTGTTTTTT.

A few counts support this clonotype. V usage is TRBV10-3 and J usage is TRBJ2-5; a possible D gene is TRBD1 (6 bases). Per the germline V gene, CDR1 is ENHRY and CDR2 is SYGVKD. Trimming left V 10 bases short and J 4 bases short, with 13 bases between. There are 12 residues in the CDR3. CDR3 residues: CATATGLETQYF. CDR3 nucleotides: TGTGCCACCGCAACAGGGTTAGAGACCCAGTACTTC.

This clonotype was seen a few times. Here the CDR3 reads CASSLVLLREQYF. For the CDR3, the DNA is TGTGCCAGCAGCTTAGTTTTGTTGCGGGAGCAGTACTTC. The V gene is TRBV11-2, the J gene TRBJ2-7; D gene ambiguous. CDR3 length: 13 residues. Germline-derived CDR1 and CDR2 are SGHAT and FQNNGV. Trimming shortened V by 1 base and J by 7 bases, and 11 bases separated the two germline ends.

The chain has TRBV5-6 and TRBJ2-3; TRBD2 aligns across 12 bases. Germline CDR1 and CDR2: SGHDT and YYEEEE. The V and J ends lost 1 base and 5 bases, in that order; junction bases with no gene match: 5. CDR3 length: 16 amino acids. DNA for the CDR3: TGTGCCAGCAGCTTGTGGCTAGCGGGGGGGCAAGATACGCAGTATTTT. This gives the protein CASSLWLAGGQDTQYF.

In its sample, this clonotype was seen a few times. The J gene is TRBJ2-3, the V gene TRBV20-1, with D unresolved. The V gene lost 2 bases and the J gene lost 0 bases, with 6 bases spanning the gap. The CDR3 runs 13 residues. Germline V gene lookup returns CDR1 DFQATT and CDR2 SNEGSKA (reference sequence). Here the CDR3 DNA reads TGCAGTGCTAGATCTCTAAGCACAGATACGCAGTATTTT. It is translated as CSARSLSTDTQYF.

The gene calls are TRBV20-1 and TRBJ1-1; D is ambiguous. Between the trimmed V and J ends, which lost 1 base and 3 bases, there was a span of 18 bases. CDR3 length: 16 residues. Germline V gives CDR1 DFQATT, CDR2 SNEGSKA (reference sequence). CDR3 nucleotide sequence: TGCAGTGCTAGAGTCAATCCCGAGGGCTTTCACACTGAAGCTTTCTTT. Its translation: CSARVNPEGFHTEAFF.

V usage is TRBV27 and J usage is TRBJ2-1, with D possibly matching TRBD1 (6 bases). Trimming took off 7 bases at V and 6 bases at J, with 19 bases between the two ends. Germline CDR1 is MNHEY and CDR2 is SMNVEV (reference sequence). CDR3 length: 15 residues. DNA for the CDR3: TGTGCCAGCACCCGGAGCTTAGGGGGTTTCAATGAGCAGTTCTTC. It specifies CASTRSLGGFNEQFF.

The chain has TRBV20-1 and TRBJ1-2; 8 bases line up with TRBD1. The CDR3 extends over 13 amino acids. V lost 6 bases to trimming and J lost 8 bases; unmatched junction nucleotides: 11. From germline, CDR1 is DFQATT and CDR2 SNEGSKA (reference sequence). The CDR3 reads CSATTGGGIGYTF. CDR3 nucleotides: TGCAGTGCGACCACAGGGGGGGGGATCGGCTACACCTTC.

This clonotype has a handful of counts. The CDR3 sequence is CASSPMKWGELTYEQYF. The CDR3 DNA reads TGTGCCAGCAGTCCAATGAAATGGGGGGAGCTAACCTACGAGCAGTACTTC. The chain links TRBV27 to TRBJ2-7, with D possibly TRBD2 on 6 matching bases. The CDR3 loop spans 17 amino acids. Germline CDR1 reads MNHEY; CDR2 reads SMNVEV (reference sequence). The V gene lost 5 bases and the J gene lost 2 bases, with 22 bases spanning the gap.

The chain has TRBV9 and TRBJ2-3; 7 positions agree with TRBD2. This CDR3 is 15 amino acids long. In germline, CDR1 is SGDLS, CDR2 YYNGEE. V lost 3 bases to trimming and J lost 6 bases; unmatched junction nucleotides: 10. DNA for the CDR3: TGTGCCAGCAGCGCATTAGGACTAGTTGCGGATACGCAGTATTTT. It encodes CASSALGLVADTQYF.

At least ten counts were recorded for this clonotype. The genes are TRBV20-1 and TRBJ1-1; D perhaps matches TRBD1 (6 bases). The CDR3 spans 13 residues. CDR1 DFQATT and CDR2 SNEGSKA come from the germline V gene (reference sequence). The germline V and J ends were trimmed by 3 bases and 1 base, with 9 bases remaining between them. This CDR3 is CSARTDRNTEAFF. The CDR3 DNA follows: TGCAGTGCTAGGACGGACAGGAACACTGAAGCTTTCTTT.

The chain combines TRBV6-5 with TRBJ1-1; D call uncertain. This CDR3 has 16 residues. V was trimmed by 3 bases and J by 1 base, leaving 15 bases between them. The germline V gene encodes CDR1 MNHEY and CDR2 SVGAGI. As DNA, the CDR3 is TGTGCCAGCAGTTATCGTCGTGGAGAGTCGAACACTGAAGCTTTCTTT. Residues: CASSYRRGESNTEAFF.

The V and J genes are TRBV12-3 or TRBV12-4 and TRBJ2-7; D possibly corresponds to TRBD1 (7 bases). Trimming removed 4 bases from V and 4 bases from J, with 17 bases in between. The CDR3 is made up of 15 amino acids. CDR3 sequence (DNA): TGTGCCAGCAGTTCCTTCACGACAGGGACTTACGAGCAGTACTTC. Its translation: CASSSFTTGTYEQYF.

The chain couples TRBV2 to TRBJ1-5, with D perhaps matching TRBD1 (6 bases). Trimming shortened V by 6 bases and J by 3 bases, and 15 bases separated the two germline ends. The CDR3 sequence is 15 residues long. Per germline, CDR1 SNHLY and CDR2 FYNNEI. The CDR3 is CASRPGAGDNQPQHF. The CDR3 DNA reads TGTGCCAGCAGGCCCGGGGCAGGGGACAATCAGCCCCAGCATTTT.